The subject of this entry is one T cell receptor beta chain. The antigen is undetermined. This entry belongs to a study of cytomegalovirus exposure and HLA in healthy donors. Study-wide results and limits: A later look showed TCR association rates differing by HLA locus, highest for DRB1 and lowest for HLA-C. Highly shared sequence variants in one cluster were likely a sequencing artifact. The authors reported that TCR beta sequences could predict HLA-A and HLA-B alleles. These predictions were accurate for most subjects in the first cohort.

V was pared by 5 bases and J by 7 bases, with 11 bases of the junction left unmatched. Germline V CDR1 and CDR2: SGHAT, FQNNGV. There are 15 residues in the CDR3. PCR amplification relied on 60 Vbeta primers (plus 13 Jbeta primers). Some clones are missing from TCRdb's copy, which holds only in-frame ones; the method was immunoSEQ multiplex PCR. Of around 100,000 clones in the sample, about four fifths were seen once. The genes are TRBV11-2 and TRBJ1-2; 9 bases are a match to TRBD1. Sequenced: PBMCs. The TCR originated in a man aged 25 to 40 in good health and CMV-seropositive. In DNA, the CDR3 is TGTGCCAGCAGCCCCGGGGGACAGGGCCGGGGTGGCTACACCTTC. It yields the protein CASSPGGQGRGGYTF.